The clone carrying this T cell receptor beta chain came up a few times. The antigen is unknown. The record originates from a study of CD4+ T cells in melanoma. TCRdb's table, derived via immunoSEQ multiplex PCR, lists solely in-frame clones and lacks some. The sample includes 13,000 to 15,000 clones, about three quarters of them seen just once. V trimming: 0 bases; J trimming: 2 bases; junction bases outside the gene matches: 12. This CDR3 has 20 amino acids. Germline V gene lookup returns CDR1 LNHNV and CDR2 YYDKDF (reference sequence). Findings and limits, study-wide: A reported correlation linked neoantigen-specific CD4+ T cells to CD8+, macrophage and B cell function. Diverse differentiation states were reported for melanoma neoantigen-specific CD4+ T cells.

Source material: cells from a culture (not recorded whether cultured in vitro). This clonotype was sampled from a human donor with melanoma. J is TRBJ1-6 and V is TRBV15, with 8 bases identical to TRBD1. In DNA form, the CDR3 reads TGTGCCACCAGCAGAGATCGTATGACAGGGGAGATGGCCTATAATTCACCCCTCCACTTT. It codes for CATSRDRMTGEMAYNSPLHF.